This TCR beta chain was sequenced for a study of T cell responses to AZD1222 COVID-19 vaccine. Study results and caveats: Spike-specific TCR breadth and depth grew following two AZD1222 doses.

TCRdb's copy holds only in-frame clones and misses some; the assay was immunoSEQ multiplex PCR. The sample lists approximately 110,000 clones, about nine tenths occurring once. Deletions cut 0 bases from V and 5 bases from J, with 12 bases between. The CDR3 sequence is 16 residues long. CDR1 and CDR2 (germline): SGHNT, YYREEE (reference sequence). Points on this clone: Antigen unknown.

Sequenced material: peripheral blood, taken on day 0 of AZD1222 vaccination. This sequence originates from an adult in good health. This chain links TRBV5-4 with TRBJ1-6; tentative D call: TRBD1 (5 bases). In DNA, the CDR3 is TGTGCCAGCAGCTTGGGGGGCGGGTTCAATAATTCACCCCTCCACTTT. Its translation: CASSLGGGFNNSPLHF.